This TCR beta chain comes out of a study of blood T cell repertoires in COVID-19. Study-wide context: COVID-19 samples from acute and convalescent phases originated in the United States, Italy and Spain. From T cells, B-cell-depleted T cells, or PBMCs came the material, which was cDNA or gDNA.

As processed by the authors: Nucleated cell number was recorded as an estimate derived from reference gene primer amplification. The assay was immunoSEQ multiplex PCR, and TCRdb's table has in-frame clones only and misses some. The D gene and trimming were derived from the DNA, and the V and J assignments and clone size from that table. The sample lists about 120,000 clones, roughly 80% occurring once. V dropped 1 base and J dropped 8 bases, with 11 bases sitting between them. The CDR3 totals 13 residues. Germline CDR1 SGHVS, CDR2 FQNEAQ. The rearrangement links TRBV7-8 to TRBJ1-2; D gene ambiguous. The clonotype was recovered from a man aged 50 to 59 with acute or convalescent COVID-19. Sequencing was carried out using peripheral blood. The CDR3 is CASSLDVAVGYTF. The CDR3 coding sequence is TGTGCCAGCAGCTTAGACGTGGCAGTCGGCTACACCTTC.